This T cell receptor beta chain is drawn from a study of blood T cell repertoires in COVID-19. Profiled with immunoSEQ multiplex PCR; TCRdb holds only in-frame clones, not every one. The sample carries hundreds of thousands of clones, more than 75% recorded once. Trimming left V 6 bases short and J 10 bases short, with 13 bases between. CDR3 length: 13 amino acids. Germline values: CDR1 WNHNN, CDR2 SYGVQD (reference sequence). Sequenced: PBMCs or T cells enriched from blood (not recorded which). The sequence was collected from a woman aged 55-70 years in a cohort exposed to, infected with or recovered from COVID-19 (not recorded which). V is TRBV10-1 and J is TRBJ1-6; no firm D call. For the CDR3, the DNA is TGCGCCAGCAGCGGGGATAAGAGGTCACCCCTCCACTTT. Its protein is CASSGDKRSPLHF.